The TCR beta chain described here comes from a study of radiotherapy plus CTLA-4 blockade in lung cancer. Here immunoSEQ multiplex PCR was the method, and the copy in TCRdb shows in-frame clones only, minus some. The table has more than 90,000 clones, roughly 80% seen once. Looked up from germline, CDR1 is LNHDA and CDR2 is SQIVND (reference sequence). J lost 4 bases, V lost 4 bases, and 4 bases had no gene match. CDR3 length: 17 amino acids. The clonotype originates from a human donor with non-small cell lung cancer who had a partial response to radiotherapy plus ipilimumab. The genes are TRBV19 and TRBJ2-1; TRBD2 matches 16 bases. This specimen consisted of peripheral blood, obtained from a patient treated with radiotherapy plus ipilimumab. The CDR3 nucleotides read TGTGCCAGTAGTACCCCGGGACTAGCGGGAGGGTACAATGAGCAGTTCTTC. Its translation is CASSTPGLAGGYNEQFF.